This T cell receptor beta chain was sequenced for a study of T cell repertoires in cytomegalovirus infection. For the study at large: Recently identified HLA-C-restricted CMV epitopes and well-studied HLA-B-restricted CMV epitopes were used by the study. Both CMV infection and a matching HLA type were indicated by public TCR beta signatures. Findings of the study overall: Cumulative frequency (of public TCR beta family members) identified carriers of CMV plus the relevant HLA. Clonotype analysis showed dominance of the ex vivo response by HLA-C-restricted CMV-specific TCR beta clonotypes.

Concerning this clonotype itself: Its antigen remains unidentified.

V lost 8 bases and J lost 4, with 17 bases in between. Germline V CDR1 and CDR2: MNHEY, SVGEGT. CDR3 length: 14 amino acids. Each CDR3 protein is one row after TCRdb ran MiXCR on the reads. The profile covers approximately 600,000 distinct CDR3 sequences, with approximately 40% appearing a single time and about 48% taken by the ten largest. The source is a human donor in good health (CMV status not recorded). Some clones in this sample may be carry-over from other donors' samples. Sequencing was performed on cultured PBMCs, taken from culture after CMV antigen stimulation. The V call is TRBV6-2 or TRBV6-3, the J call TRBJ1-1; no definite D call. CDR3 DNA sequence: TGTGCCAGCCTTGCCCCGTTGCTCGGCACTGAAGCTTTCTTT. Translated: CASLAPLLGTEAFF.